The rows below give T cell receptor beta chains drawn from one sample of a study of blood T cell repertoires in COVID-19. TCRdb keeps only in-frame clones here, not all; method: immunoSEQ multiplex PCR. In the table there are approximately 150,000 clones, roughly 85% of which are singletons. The sequencing sample was made of PBMCs or T cells enriched from blood (not recorded which). The receptors shown here come from a man aged 55 to 69 who had recovered from COVID-19. The CDR3 runs from the conserved cysteine through the conserved F or W. A D gene is named only where the DNA matches it firmly. Where a row states a size, it is once, few, many or the class of an expanded clone; other rows omit it.

TRBJ1-5 | TRBV27 | - | - | TGTGCCAGCAGCCGGGGAACGGGGAATCAGCCCCAGCATTTT | CASSRGTGNQPQHF
TRBJ1-1 | TRBV10-1 | - | - | TGCGCCAGCAGTGGGGACAACAACACTGAAGCTTTCTTT | CASSGDNNTEAFF
TRBJ1-5 | TRBV24-1 | - | - | TGTGCCACCAGGGGCGACGGCCTGGGCAATCAGCCCCAGCATTTT | CATRGDGLGNQPQHF
TRBJ1-5 | TRBV28 | - | TRBD1 | TGTGCCAGCAGTTTCGGGACAGTAGTTAATCAGCCCCAGCATTTT | CASSFGTVVNQPQHF
TRBJ1-1 | TRBV3-1/TRBV3-2 | once | TRBD1 | TGTGCCAGCAGCCCCCAGACAGGGGGAAACACTGAAGCTTTCTTT | CASSPQTGGNTEAFF
TRBJ2-3 | TRBV20-1 | - | TRBD2 | TGCAGTGCTAGCGAGCGGGGTACGCAGTATTTT | CSASERGTQYF
TRBJ2-7 | TRBV28 | once | TRBD2 | TGTGCCAGCAGTCCGGGGGTAGCGGGAGTTCACGAGCAGTACTTC | CASSPGVAGVHEQYF
TRBJ1-5 | TRBV5-1 | few | TRBD1 | TGCGCCAGCAGCTTGGGGACAGGGTCCGTAAATCAGCCCCAGCATTTT | CASSLGTGSVNQPQHF
TRBJ1-5 | TRBV28 | - | TRBD1 | TGTGCCAGCAGGCGGACAGGGCACAGCAATCAGCCCCAGCATTTT | CASRRTGHSNQPQHF
TRBJ2-1 | TRBV19 | - | - | TGTGCCAGTAGTATAGGTGGTGGGGGCACCTACAATGAGCAGTTCTTC | CASSIGGGGTYNEQFF
TRBJ2-2 | TRBV27 | - | - | TGTGCCACCTTATTCTTCCCCCCCAGGAGGCCGAACACCGGGGAGCTGTTTTTT | CATLFFPPRRPNTGELFF
TRBJ2-1 | TRBV11-3 | - | - | TGTGCCAGCAGCTTAGGCTCGTTTAGCGGCGGCTCCTACAATGAGCAGTTCTTC | CASSLGSFSGGSYNEQFF
TRBJ1-5 | TRBV19 | - | - | TGTGCCAGTAGTCTACCACGGAGGTACGATCAGCCCCAGCATTTT | CASSLPRRYDQPQHF
TRBJ2-7 | TRBV7-8 | - | - | TGTGCCAGCAGCTTAGGTCACAGGTCCTACGAGCAGTACTTC | CASSLGHRSYEQYF
TRBJ2-5 | TRBV7-6 | - | TRBD2 | TGTGCCAGCAGCTTAGTAAGTGGACTAGGAGAGACCCAGTACTTC | CASSLVSGLGETQYF
TRBJ2-3 | TRBV5-4 | - | TRBD2 | TGTGCCAGCAGCTCCGGGGGGTCAGATACGCAGTATTTT | CASSSGGSDTQYF
TRBJ1-4 | TRBV19 | - | TRBD1 | TGTGCCAGTAGTAAACAGGGGGGCAATGAAAAACTGTTTTTT | CASSKQGGNEKLFF
TRBJ1-4 | TRBV6-5 | - | - | TGTGCCAGCAGGAACGGAGTTTCTGTTGAAAAACTGTTTTTT | CASRNGVSVEKLFF
TRBJ1-1 | TRBV7-9 | - | TRBD1 | TGTGCCAGCAGCGAGGACAGGGTGAACACTGAAGCTTTCTTT | CASSEDRVNTEAFF
TRBJ2-5 | TRBV9 | - | - | TGTGCCAGCAGCCAAGAACGGGGGGCCCAAGAGACCCAGTACTTC | CASSQERGAQETQYF
TRBJ1-4 | TRBV18 | - | TRBD1 | TGTGCCAGCTCACGTCGACAGGGCGAAAATGAAAAACTGTTTTTT | CASSRRQGENEKLFF
TRBJ1-2 | TRBV27 | - | TRBD1 | TGTGCCAGCAGTTTAACCGGGACAGGGATTAACTATGGCTACACCTTC | CASSLTGTGINYGYTF
TRBJ1-3 | TRBV28 | - | - | TGTGCCAGCAGCCCCACATCAGGGTTTTCTGGAAACACCATATATTTT | CASSPTSGFSGNTIYF
TRBJ1-1 | TRBV7-8 | - | - | TGTGCCAGCAGCTTGACAGTTCTAAACACTGAAGCTTTCTTT | CASSLTVLNTEAFF
TRBJ2-3 | TRBV18 | - | TRBD1 | TGTGCCAGCTCAATTCTGACAGGGATGACTAGCACAGATACGCAGTATTTT | CASSILTGMTSTDTQYF
TRBJ2-1 | TRBV29-1 | - | - | TGCAGCGCTATTACAGGTTACAATGAGCAGTTCTTC | CSAITGYNEQFF
TRBJ1-2 | TRBV29-1 | - | TRBD1 | TGCAGCGCGGACAGGCTCTCTGGCTACACCTTC | CSADRLSGYTF
TRBJ2-7 | TRBV5-4 | few | TRBD2 | TGTGCCAGCAGCTTGGGGCTAGCGGGAGTCTACGAGCAGTACTTC | CASSLGLAGVYEQYF
TRBJ1-6 | TRBV9 | - | - | TGTGCCAGCAGCGCAGGGGTCCCGAATTCACCCCTCCACTTT | CASSAGVPNSPLHF
TRBJ2-1 | TRBV18 | - | - | TGTGCCAGCTCACCACTTGGCCCAGGCCAAGTTGAGCAGTTCTTC | CASSPLGPGQVEQFF
TRBJ1-1 | TRBV7-6 | - | TRBD1 | TGTGCCAGCAGCTTAGCTGCAGGGGGAATAGGAACTGAAGCTTTCTTT | CASSLAAGGIGTEAFF